These 21 T cell receptor beta chains originate from one sample sequenced in a study of shared clonotypes between healthy human individuals. The method was immunoSEQ multiplex PCR; TCRdb's version includes in-frame clones alone and lacks a portion of them. The sample holds about 530,000 clones; roughly 79% are singletons and the top ten take around 12%. Material: PBMCs. These TCRs come from a woman aged 40 to 50 in good health. Some clones in this sample may be carry-over from other donors' samples.

The rearrangement links TRBV28 to TRBJ2-5; no clear D gene. The V and J ends lost 5 bases and 5 bases respectively, with 15 bases between them. CDR3 length: 14 residues. Germline CDR1 and CDR2: MDHEN and SYDVKM. CDR3 coding DNA: TGTGCCAGCAGTAAACCGGGCTCGAGGGAGACCCAGTACTTC. Translated, it gives CASSKPGSRETQYF.

The chain joins TRBV19 to TRBJ1-2; D not resolved. V lost 9 bases and J 5 bases, leaving 19 bases between the germline ends. CDR1 LNHDA and CDR2 SQIVND come from the germline V gene (reference sequence). The CDR3 totals 14 residues. CDR3 nucleotide sequence: TGTGCCAGCACCCTAAGATCAAACCTATATGGCTACACCTTC. Protein sequence: CASTLRSNLYGYTF.

A single count supports this clone. The rearrangement links TRBV27 to TRBJ2-3; no clear D gene. Trimming took 3 bases from V and 5 from J, leaving 9 bases between them. The germline gives CDR1 MNHEY, CDR2 SMNVEV (reference sequence). The CDR3 runs to 13 residues. The CDR3 loop is CASSFERGDTQYF. CDR3 DNA sequence: TGTGCCAGCAGTTTTGAACGTGGAGATACGCAGTATTTT.

The V and J genes are TRBV27 and TRBJ2-7; no reliable D call. CDR3 length equals 15 residues. Trimming shortened V by 1 base and J by 2 bases, and 12 bases separated the two germline ends. Germline V gene data show CDR1 as MNHEY and CDR2 as SMNVEV (reference sequence). CDR3 nucleotide sequence: TGTGCCAGCAGTTTATTGGGCGGTGAGACCTACGAGCAGTACTTC. Protein sequence: CASSLLGGETYEQYF.

The chain links TRBV15 to TRBJ1-2; TRBD1 matches 9 bases. This CDR3 is 15 amino acids long. Germline assignment: CDR1 LNHNV and CDR2 YYDKDF (reference sequence). J was trimmed by 6 bases and V by 3 bases; bases with no gene match: 8. The CDR3 loop reads CATSRITGGRDGYTF. CDR3 sequence (DNA): TGTGCCACCAGCAGGATTACAGGGGGCAGGGATGGCTACACCTTC.

J is TRBJ2-4 and V is TRBV19, with 7 bases fitting TRBD2. Germline trimming cut 3 bases from V and 5 bases from J; bases unmatched to any gene: 13. This CDR3 contains 17 residues. Germline CDR1 reads LNHDA; CDR2 reads SQIVND (reference sequence). In nucleotides, the CDR3 is TGTGCCAGTAGTATCAGGCAGATCTATAGCGGGCAAAACATTCAGTACTTC. It encodes CASSIRQIYSGQNIQYF.

J is TRBJ1-1 and V is TRBV6-1; 10 nucleotides line up with TRBD1. Germline values: CDR1 MNHNS, CDR2 SASEGT. After removal of 4 bases from V and 8 bases from J, the junction contained 10 bases not matched to a gene. This CDR3 contains 15 residues. As DNA, the CDR3 is TGTGCCAGCAGTGCTTTTGTGACAGGGGGCCTGGAAGCTTTCTTT. The encoded protein is CASSAFVTGGLEAFF.

The chain links TRBV28 to TRBJ2-1; the D gene is possibly TRBD2 (6 bases). From germline, CDR1 is MDHEN and CDR2 SYDVKM. CDR3 length: 16 amino acids. With 5 bases removed from V and 3 bases from J, the gap between germline ends came to 17 bases. CDR3 sequence reads: CASSLAGGVNYNEQFF. The DNA of the CDR3 is TGTGCCAGCAGTCTCGCCGGGGGAGTTAACTACAATGAGCAGTTCTTC. The full variable domain, with the rest looked up from reference TRBV28 and TRBJ2-1, is DVKVTQSSRYLVKRTGEKVFLECVQDMDHENMFWYRQDPGLGLRLIYFSYDVKMKEKGDIPEGYSVSREKKERFSLILESASTNQTSMYLCASSLAGGVNYNEQFFGPGTRLTVL.

The chain is built from TRBV23-1 and TRBJ2-3, with a tentative D call TRBD1 (6 bases). TRBV23-1 is given ORF status, its function remaining uncertain. V lost 0 bases, J lost 5 bases, and 12 bases lay in between. CDR3 length: 15 amino acids. CDR3 sequence (DNA): TGCGCCAGCAGTCAATCCGGGACAAGAAGAGATACGCAGTATTTT. Translating it yields CASSQSGTRRDTQYF.

Notes on this clone: Other DNA sequences in the same sample also yield this CDR3. The rearrangement joins TRBV10-3 to TRBJ1-1, with a tentative D call TRBD1 (6 bases). Germline-derived CDR1 and CDR2 are ENHRY and SYGVKD. Between the trimmed V and J ends, which lost 10 bases and 1 base, there was a span of 19 bases. CDR3 length equals 15 residues. This CDR3 is CASIQGRGWNTEAFF. The CDR3 nucleotides read TGTGCCAGTATACAGGGTCGAGGGTGGAACACTGAAGCTTTCTTT.

The rearrangement links TRBV7-9 to TRBJ2-7; TRBD1 agrees at 8 bases. V dropped 7 bases and J dropped 2; count of bases not matched to a gene: 7. Germline V lookup: CDR1 SEHNR, CDR2 FQNEAQ (reference sequence). The CDR3 consists of 14 residues. The CDR3: CASTQDRAPYEQYF. For the CDR3, the DNA is TGTGCCAGCACCCAGGACAGGGCGCCCTACGAGCAGTACTTC.

CDR3 bases: TGCGCCAGCAGCCAAGGGCCTCTCGCGAACACCGGGGAGCTGTTTTTT. Translated: CASSQGPLANTGELFF. V is TRBV4-1 and J is TRBJ2-2; unclear D gene. The germline V and J ends were trimmed by 1 base and 0 bases, with 9 bases remaining between them. Germline CDR1 MGHRA, CDR2 YSYEKL. The CDR3 consists of 16 residues.

The chain uses TRBV30 and TRBJ2-7; 8 bases line up with TRBD1. Germline CDR1 is GTSNPN and CDR2 is SVGIG (reference sequence). With V trimmed by 2 bases and J by 4 bases, 4 bases remained unmatched. The CDR3 is 13 residues long. In DNA form, the CDR3 reads TGTGCCTGGAGTAAACAGGGGGTTTACGAGCAGTACTTC. This sequence encodes CAWSKQGVYEQYF.

The chain links TRBV7-9 to TRBJ2-3, with D perhaps matching TRBD2 (5 bases). V gave up 2 bases and J gave up 1 base, with 7 bases separating them. The germline gives CDR1 SEHNR, CDR2 FQNEAQ (reference sequence). The CDR3 spans 14 residues. The CDR3 nucleotides read TGTGCCAGCAGCTTACATAGCGGCACAGATACGCAGTATTTT. Protein: CASSLHSGTDTQYF. The full variable domain, in which reference TRBV7-9 and TRBJ2-3 provide the parts outside the CDR3, is DTGVSQNPRHKITKRGQNVTFRCDPISEHNRLYWYRQTLGQGPEFLTYFQNEAQLEKSRLLSDRFSAERPKGSFSTLEIQRTEQGDSAMYLCASSLHSGTDTQYFGPGTRLTVL.

The chain uses TRBV4-1 and TRBJ1-5, with 8 nucleotides matching TRBD1. The CDR3 length is 16 residues. Germline V gene lookup returns CDR1 MGHRA and CDR2 YSYEKL. The junction had 13 bases not matched to a gene; V was cut back by 4 bases and J by 8 bases. The DNA for the CDR3 is TGCGCCAGCAGCCCCTCTGTCCCAGGGGGCTGGGAGCCCCAGCATTTT. This translates into CASSPSVPGGWEPQHF.

The genes are TRBV7-2 and TRBJ2-3, with D possibly TRBD2 on 6 matching bases. From germline, CDR1 is SGHTA and CDR2 FQGNSA. This CDR3 is 15 amino acids long. V lost 5 bases to trimming and J lost 0 bases, with 12 bases between them. The chain's CDR3 is CASSRGLTSTDTQYF. CDR3 bases: TGTGCCAGCAGCCGGGGACTCACAAGCACAGATACGCAGTATTTT.

V usage is TRBV5-1 and J usage is TRBJ2-3, with a possible D match to TRBD2 (6 bases). V was clipped by 4 bases and J by 2 bases, with 11 bases between them. Germline CDR1 SGHRS, CDR2 YFSETQ. The CDR3 extends over 14 amino acids. CDR3 region: CASSPWGDTDTQYF. The CDR3 DNA is TGCGCCAGCAGCCCATGGGGGGACACAGATACGCAGTATTTT.

With respect to this clone: The junction departs from germline at one end; a sequencing error may be responsible. Additional DNA sequences in this sample encode the identical CDR3. The CDR3 sequence is CSARRSYEQYF. CDR3 DNA: TGCAGCGCTAGGCGCTCCTACGAGCAGTACTTC. This chain connects TRBV20-1 to TRBJ2-7; D is unclear. The CDR3 runs to 11 residues. Per the germline V gene, CDR1 is DFQATT and CDR2 is SNEGSKA (reference sequence).

The V call is TRBV6-1, the J call TRBJ2-3, with a tentative D call TRBD2 (7 bases). The CDR3 has 18 amino acids. Trimming stripped 4 bases from V and 0 bases from J, with 20 bases between. Germline loops: CDR1 MNHNS, CDR2 SASEGT. In DNA, the CDR3 is TGTGCCAGCAGTGCTCACAGGGAGGGAGCTCGGAGCACAGATACGCAGTATTTT. This codes for CASSAHREGARSTDTQYF.

This chain connects TRBV27 to TRBJ2-7; 13 bases map to TRBD2. Germline trimming cut 5 bases from V and 3 bases from J; bases unmatched to any gene: 13. CDR3 size: 18 residues. The germline gives CDR1 MNHEY, CDR2 SMNVEV (reference sequence). CDR3 sequence (DNA): TGTGCCAGCAGTACCACGAGACTAGCGGGAGGTCTCGGCTACGAGCAGTACTTC. This codes for CASSTTRLAGGLGYEQYF.

The rearrangement links TRBV21-1 to TRBJ2-5. The DNA end lines up better with TRBJ2-7; the J call may be wrong. TRBV21-1 is a known pseudogene. The CDR3 spans 15 residues. The CDR3, as DNA: TGTGCCAGCACCCCGTGGGACCCCCCTCGGGACGAGCAGTACTTC. Translation gives CASTPWDPPRDEQYF.